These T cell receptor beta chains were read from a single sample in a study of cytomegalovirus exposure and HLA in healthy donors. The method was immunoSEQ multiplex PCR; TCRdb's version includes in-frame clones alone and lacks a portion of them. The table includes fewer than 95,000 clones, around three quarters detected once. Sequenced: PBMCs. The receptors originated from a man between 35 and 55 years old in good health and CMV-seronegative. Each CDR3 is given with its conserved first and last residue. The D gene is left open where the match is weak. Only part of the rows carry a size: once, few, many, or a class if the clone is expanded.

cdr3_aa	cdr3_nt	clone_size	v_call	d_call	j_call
CASSQGGRGAYEQYF	TGCGCCAGCAGCCAAGGGGGCAGGGGAGCCTACGAGCAGTACTTC	NA	TRBV4-1	NA	TRBJ2-7
CASSHSLETQYF	TGTGCCAGCAGCCACTCCCTGGAGACCCAGTACTTC	once	TRBV14	NA	TRBJ2-5
CSVAFPLRSDTEAFF	TGCAGCGTTGCTTTTCCTCTTCGGTCCGATACTGAAGCTTTCTTT	NA	TRBV29-1	NA	TRBJ1-1
CAGSKGQGAVGQPQHF	TGTGCCGGCAGCAAGGGACAGGGGGCGGTAGGTCAGCCCCAGCATTTT	once	TRBV5-6	TRBD1	TRBJ1-5
CASSQTGEGLYEQYF	TGCGCCAGCAGCCAAACAGGGGAAGGTCTCTACGAGCAGTACTTC	NA	TRBV4-3	TRBD1	TRBJ2-7
CASSPRGTYNEQFF	TGTGCCAGCAGCCCTCGCGGGACCTACAATGAGCAGTTCTTC	NA	TRBV14	NA	TRBJ2-1
CASRLQGDQNTEAFF	TGTGCCAGCAGGTTACAGGGAGACCAGAACACTGAAGCTTTCTTT	NA	TRBV2	NA	TRBJ1-1
CASSLGGTRDF	TGTGCCAGCAGCTTAGGGGGGACACGGGACTTC	NA	TRBV7-9	NA	TRBJ2-7
CASIKNRGGGYTF	TGTGCCAGCATTAAGAACAGGGGTGGGGGCTACACCTTC	NA	TRBV6-6	TRBD1	TRBJ1-2
CASSQDSGGAADTQYF	TGCGCCAGCAGCCAAGACAGCGGGGGGGCCGCAGATACGCAGTATTTT	NA	TRBV4-3	TRBD2	TRBJ2-3
CARRRKGALNTEAFF	TGTGCCAGACGCAGAAAGGGGGCCTTGAACACTGAAGCTTTCTTT	NA	TRBV9	TRBD1	TRBJ1-1
CAHEGPYNEQFF	TGTGCGCACGAGGGTCCCTACAATGAGCAGTTCTTC	few	TRBV2	NA	TRBJ2-1
CASSYSTGQGFFTF	TGTGCCAGCAGTTACTCGACTGGACAGGGTTTTTTCACCTTC	NA	TRBV6-5	TRBD1	TRBJ1-2
CASSRGQGNSPLHF	TGTGCCAGTAGCCGGGGACAGGGAAATTCACCCCTCCACTTT	few	TRBV19	TRBD1	TRBJ1-6
CSAGQGVYQETQYF	TGCAGCGCCGGACAGGGGGTTTACCAAGAGACCCAGTACTTC	NA	TRBV29-1	TRBD1	TRBJ2-5
CAISHFSGETDTQYF	TGTGCCATCAGTCACTTTAGCGGGGAAACAGATACGCAGTATTTT	NA	TRBV10-3	TRBD2	TRBJ2-3
CASGDSPYEQYF	TGTGCCAGTGGGGACAGCCCCTACGAGCAGTACTTC	few	TRBV28	TRBD1	TRBJ2-7
CASSQDYGREWGYGYTF	TGCGCCAGCAGCCAAGATTATGGGAGGGAATGGGGCTATGGCTACACCTTC	NA	TRBV4-3	NA	TRBJ1-2
CASSMGEEETQYF	TGTGCCAGTAGTATGGGGGAGGAGGAGACCCAGTACTTC	NA	TRBV19	NA	TRBJ2-5
CASSSPLRTGNTEAFF	TGTGCCAGCAGTTCCCCCCTTCGGACAGGGAACACTGAAGCTTTCTTT	NA	TRBV27	TRBD1	TRBJ1-1
CASRHRASYEQYF	TGTGCCAGCAGACACAGGGCCTCCTACGAGCAGTACTTC	NA	TRBV6-6	NA	TRBJ2-7
CASSVGQGYSPLHF	TGTGCCAGCAGTGTGGGACAGGGCTATTCACCCCTCCACTTT	NA	TRBV27	TRBD1	TRBJ1-6
CASRDRGMADTQYF	TGTGCCAGCAGAGACAGGGGGATGGCAGATACGCAGTATTTT	NA	TRBV28	TRBD1	TRBJ2-3
CSSSPHRVAVIDTQYF	TGTTCCAGCAGCCCTCACAGGGTCGCGGTCATAGATACGCAGTATTTT	NA	TRBV7-9	NA	TRBJ2-3
CASPGGPRTDTQYF	TGTGCCAGCCCGGGGGGACCTCGCACAGATACGCAGTATTTT	once	TRBV7-8	TRBD2	TRBJ2-3
CASSRGGDLWEQYF	TGCGCCAGCAGCCGCGGGGGGGACCTTTGGGAGCAGTACTTC	NA	TRBV4-1	TRBD2	TRBJ2-7
CASTLLGSGEKLFF	TGTGCCAGCACCCTTCTAGGGAGCGGCGAAAAACTGTTTTTT	NA	TRBV11-2	NA	TRBJ1-4
CASSLERDRGETQYF	TGCGCCAGCAGCTTGGAAAGGGACAGGGGAGAGACCCAGTACTTC	NA	TRBV5-1	TRBD1	TRBJ2-5
CASSSDRGLTQETQYF	TGTGCCAGCAGTTCAGACAGGGGGCTAACCCAAGAGACCCAGTACTTC	NA	TRBV27	TRBD1	TRBJ2-5
CASSPGGLAGGHLYNEQFF	TGTGCCAGCAGCCCCGGTGGACTAGCGGGGGGCCACCTCTACAATGAGCAGTTCTTC	NA	TRBV11-3	TRBD2	TRBJ2-1
CASGLADPGPDTQYF	TGTGCTAGTGGTTTGGCCGATCCAGGCCCAGATACGCAGTATTTT	NA	TRBV12-5	NA	TRBJ2-3
CASSLERGLGETEAFF	TGTGCCAGCAGCTTAGAAAGGGGGCTGGGGGAGACTGAAGCTTTCTTT	NA	TRBV7-8	TRBD1	TRBJ1-1
CASRRTGGETQYF	TGTGCCAGCAGAAGGACAGGGGGAGAGACCCAGTACTTC	NA	TRBV6-5	TRBD1	TRBJ2-5
CASSAGQANSGNTIYF	TGTGCCAGCAGTGCGGGACAGGCGAACTCTGGAAACACCATATATTTT	NA	TRBV2	TRBD1	TRBJ1-3
CASSRLQGADEAFF	TGTGCCAGCAGCCGTCTCCAGGGGGCCGATGAAGCTTTCTTT	once	TRBV4-2	TRBD1	TRBJ1-1
CASSLDWGPGNTIYF	TGTGCCAGCAGCTTGGACTGGGGGCCTGGAAACACCATATATTTT	few	TRBV5-6	NA	TRBJ1-3
CASSGERGFYGYTF	TGTGCCAGCAGTGGTGAGCGGGGCTTCTATGGCTACACCTTC	NA	TRBV6-1	NA	TRBJ1-2
CASSRAGAGVGETQYF	TGTGCCAGCAGCAGGGCGGGGGCCGGGGTCGGGGAGACCCAGTACTTC	NA	TRBV7-2	NA	TRBJ2-5
CASSLLHRTGGSNQPQHF	TGTGCCAGCAGTTTACTCCACCGAACGGGGGGTAGCAATCAGCCCCAGCATTTT	few	TRBV27	NA	TRBJ1-5
CASSLMSRGYEQYF	TGCGCCAGCAGCTTGATGAGTCGGGGGTACGAGCAGTACTTC	NA	TRBV5-1	NA	TRBJ2-7
CASSLTGDPNYGYTF	TGTGCCAGCAGCCTTACAGGGGATCCTAACTATGGCTACACCTTC	NA	TRBV14	TRBD1	TRBJ1-2